What follows are 24 T cell receptor beta chains derived from one specimen sequenced in a study of T cells in Graves' hyperthyroidism and ophthalmopathy (dated by TCRdb to about 2019). The library was made by multiplex PCR. Sequenced using an Illumina HiSeq 2000. Amplification of TCR beta CDR3 regions was carried out from RNA transcripts. For the first round of RT-PCR on the TCR CDR3, the HTBI primer set was used together with the Qiagen OneStep RT-PCR kit. TCRdb took the public reads, trimmed them with fastp at Q25, ran MiXCR for clone calling and kept in-frame beta chains. Each entry is one CDR3 protein sequence, shown with its most common DNA and genes. This sample holds 250,000 or so distinct CDR3 sequences; less than 20% were observed only once. Of the sample, around 28% falls within the top ten clones. Material: blood. The receptors stem from a woman younger than 30 with Graves' ophthalmopathy.

This clonotype was detected many times. The chain couples TRBV19 to TRBJ1-1, with 9 bases aligning to TRBD1. V dropped 3 bases and J dropped 4; count of bases not matched to a gene: 6. CDR3 length: 15 amino acids. Looked up from germline, CDR1 is LNHDA and CDR2 is SQIVND (reference sequence). CDR3 in DNA: TGTGCCAGTAGTATTGGGACAGGGTGGGCCACTGAAGCTTTCTTT. As protein: CASSIGTGWATEAFF.

The table lists this clonotype with many counts. The germline gene is not matched at one end of the junction; a read error may be the cause. Here the CDR3 DNA reads TGTGCCGGCTCACCACAGGCAGTCAATCAGCCCCAGCATTTT. Translating it yields CAGSPQAVNQPQHF. The gene calls are TRBV18 and TRBJ1-5; weak D call: TRBD1 (5 bases). The CDR3 contains 14 residues. From germline, CDR1 is KGHSH and CDR2 LQKENI.

This clonotype was seen a handful of times. The rearrangement uses TRBV19 and TRBJ2-1; 11 nucleotides match TRBD2. Germline CDR1 and CDR2: LNHDA and SQIVND (reference sequence). Trimming cost V 6 bases and J 7 bases; bases outside gene matches: 14. This CDR3 contains 17 residues. CDR3: CASSPQGTSGPLNEQFF. CDR3 in DNA: TGTGCCAGTAGCCCCCAGGGGACTAGCGGACCTCTGAATGAGCAGTTCTTC. The whole variable domain, filled in from reference TRBV19 and TRBJ2-1, reads DGGITQSPKYLFRKEGQNVTLSCEQNLNHDAMYWYRQDPGQGLRLIYYSQIVNDFQKGDIAEGYSVSREKKESFPLTVTSAQKNPTAFYLCASSPQGTSGPLNEQFFGPGTRLTVL.

This clonotype was recorded many times. The chain recombines TRBV27 with TRBJ2-7, with 10 nucleotides matching TRBD2. J gave up 4 bases and V 3 bases, and 3 bases lay outside the gene matches. This CDR3 spans 14 amino acids. Germline V lookup: CDR1 MNHEY, CDR2 SMNVEV (reference sequence). CDR3 DNA: TGTGCCAGCAGTTTTGGAGCGGGAGGGTACGAGCAGTACTTC. Its protein is CASSFGAGGYEQYF.

This clonotype has a count of ten or more. This chain joins TRBV18 and TRBJ1-2; tentative D call: TRBD1 (6 bases). Germline assignment: CDR1 KGHSH and CDR2 LQKENI. The CDR3 contains 13 residues. V was pared by 2 bases and J by 6 bases, with 10 bases between. CDR3 DNA: TGTGCCAGCTCACCAGGGGCAGGGGATGGCTACACCTTC. Its translation is CASSPGAGDGYTF.

This clonotype appeared many times. The J gene is TRBJ1-2, the V gene TRBV4-2; 8 positions match TRBD1. This CDR3 spans 17 amino acids. Per germline, CDR1 LGHNA and CDR2 YNFKEQ. V was pared by 2 bases and J by 2 bases, with 10 bases of the junction left unmatched. CDR3 residues: CASSQHGGRGLNYGYTF. For the CDR3, the DNA is TGTGCCAGCAGCCAACACGGGGGCAGGGGGCTAAACTATGGCTACACCTTC.

The chain combines TRBV9 with TRBJ1-3; possibly TRBD1 for D (6 bases). This CDR3 has 14 residues. From germline, CDR1 is SGDLS and CDR2 YYNGEE. The ends were cut back, 4 bases at V and 4 bases at J, with 12 bases in the middle. CDR3 sequence (DNA): TGTGCCAGCAGCCCGGGACAAGTAGGAAACACCATATATTTT. Translation: CASSPGQVGNTIYF.

Comment on this clonotype: A much larger clone lies a single base off, so this may be a read error. The rearrangement joins TRBV6-2 or TRBV6-3 to TRBJ1-6, with D perhaps TRBD1 (5 bases). Germline V gene sequence: CDR1 MNHEY, CDR2 SVGEGT. The V gene lost 4 bases and the J gene lost 1 base, with 14 bases spanning the gap. The CDR3 covers 17 residues. The DNA for the CDR3 is TGTGCCAGCAGTTCCCGAGGGGAAGCGTCCTATAATTCACCCCTCCACTTT. Translation: CASSSRGEASYNSPLHF.

This clonotype was seen repeatedly, ten times or more. This rearrangement joins TRBV5-1 to TRBJ1-6; D gene ambiguous. V was shortened by 0 bases and J by 0 bases, with 10 bases between the two germline ends. This CDR3 spans 17 amino acids. Germline CDR1 SGHRS, CDR2 YFSETQ. The CDR3 nucleotides are TGCGCCAGCAGCTTGGACGGACGGAGCTCCTATAATTCACCCCTCCACTTT. This codes for CASSLDGRSSYNSPLHF.

This clonotype was observed at least ten times. The chain is built from TRBV20-1 and TRBJ2-5; D might be TRBD1 (5 bases). Germline V lookup: CDR1 DFQATT, CDR2 SNEGSKA (reference sequence). Trimming took 7 bases from V and 2 from J, leaving 8 bases between them. This CDR3 region has 11 residues. CDR3: CSEGPQETQYF. The CDR3 DNA sequence: TGCAGTGAGGGGCCGCAAGAGACCCAGTACTTC.

This clonotype showed up many times. The chain links TRBV7-9 to TRBJ2-1, with 10 bases fitting TRBD2. Germline CDR1 is SEHNR and CDR2 is FQNEAQ (reference sequence). This CDR3 is built from 15 residues. V shed 4 bases, J shed 5 bases, and the junction held 5 bases outside the gene matches. The CDR3 loop is CASSYLAGVNNEQFF. The CDR3 DNA sequence: TGTGCCAGCAGCTATCTAGCGGGAGTCAACAATGAGCAGTTCTTC.

This clonotype was detected many times. The chain has TRBV13 and TRBJ1-2; no firm D call. The V end was cut by 0 bases, the J end by 7 bases, with 12 bases between. This CDR3 is built from 14 residues. Germline lookup yields CDR1 PRHDT and CDR2 FYEKMQ (reference sequence). DNA of the CDR3: TGTGCCAGCAGCTTAGGCCTTTCCGGGTTTGGCTACACCTTC. This translates into CASSLGLSGFGYTF.

This clonotype was counted many times. This chain connects TRBV7-9 to TRBJ2-2, with D perhaps TRBD2 (6 bases). The germline V gene has CDR1 SEHNR and CDR2 FQNEAQ (reference sequence). The CDR3 length is 16 residues. Trimming removed 5 bases at V and 5 bases at J, with 18 bases between. CDR3 sequence reads: CASSPRRGSRTGELFF. The CDR3 bases are TGTGCCAGCAGCCCCCGGCGGGGCTCCCGGACCGGGGAGCTGTTTTTT.

This clonotype was picked up many times. The chain joins TRBV11-2 to TRBJ2-1, with D possibly matching TRBD2 (6 bases). V was clipped by 0 bases and J by 4 bases, with 13 bases between them. This CDR3 is built from 16 residues. Germline V gene data show CDR1 as SGHAT and CDR2 as FQNNGV. The chain's CDR3 is CASSLDQRVPYNEQFF. The CDR3 bases are TGTGCCAGCAGCTTAGATCAGCGGGTACCTTACAATGAGCAGTTCTTC. Full variable domain (missing parts from reference TRBV11-2 and TRBJ2-1): EAGVAQSPRYKIIEKRQSVAFWCNPISGHATLYWYQQILGQGPKLLIQFQNNGVVDDSQLPKDRFSAERLKGVDSTLKIQPAKLEDSAVYLCASSLDQRVPYNEQFFGPGTRLTVL.

In its sample, this clonotype was seen many times. The chain recombines TRBV3-1 with TRBJ2-3, with 13 bases identical to TRBD2. Germline-derived CDR1 and CDR2 are LGHDT and YNNKEL (reference sequence). V lost 5 bases and J lost 5; bases outside the gene matches: 4. The CDR3 runs to 15 residues. CDR3 sequence: CASSSTSGRKDTQYF. In nucleotides, the CDR3 is TGTGCCAGCAGCTCGACTAGCGGGAGGAAAGATACGCAGTATTTT.

This clonotype was recorded at least ten times. The rearrangement uses TRBV6-1 and TRBJ1-4; TRBD1 matches at 7 bases. CDR3 length: 14 residues. Germline CDR1 and CDR2: MNHNS and SASEGT. The V gene end was trimmed by 5 bases and the J gene end by 8 bases; junction bases not matched to a gene: 8. DNA of the CDR3: TGTGCCAGCAGTAGGGACAGCTCTGGGGAAAAACTGTTTTTT. Protein: CASSRDSSGEKLFF.

This clonotype was seen repeatedly, ten times or more. The rearrangement uses TRBV28 and TRBJ2-3; 12 bases line up with TRBD1. J was trimmed by 2 bases and V by 3 bases; bases with no gene match: 0. The CDR3 runs 15 residues. Germline-derived CDR1 and CDR2 are MDHEN and SYDVKM. In DNA, the CDR3 is TGTGCCAGCAGTTTGGGACAGGGGGCCACAGATACGCAGTATTTT. Translated: CASSLGQGATDTQYF.

This clonotype was seen ten or more times. The V gene is TRBV5-5, the J gene TRBJ1-2; no clear D. The CDR3 extends over 14 amino acids. The germline V and J ends were trimmed by 4 bases and 5 bases, with 15 bases remaining between them. CDR1 is SGHKS, CDR2 YYEKEE, per germline (reference sequence). The CDR3 region is CASSGRTAFYGYTF. As DNA, the CDR3 is TGTGCCAGCAGCGGGCGGACGGCTTTTTATGGCTACACCTTC.

This clonotype was counted many times. The chain couples TRBV4-1 to TRBJ1-1; no clear D gene. The CDR3 loop spans 13 amino acids. The germline CDR1 and CDR2 sequences are MGHRA and YSYEKL. Trimming shortened V by 1 base and J by 9 bases, and 12 bases separated the two germline ends. CDR3 nucleotides: TGCGCCAGCAGCCAAGCAGGTTCTATGAAAGCTTTCTTT. Translated, it gives CASSQAGSMKAFF.

The table lists this clonotype with many counts. The chain joins TRBV20-1 to TRBJ2-4; 12 positions agree with TRBD1. Germline CDR1 DFQATT, CDR2 SNEGSKA (reference sequence). After removal of 4 bases from V and 6 bases from J, the junction contained 4 bases not matched to a gene. The CDR3 spans 14 residues. The CDR3 sequence is CSATGDRGLNIQYF. The CDR3 DNA reads as TGCAGTGCTACGGGGGACAGGGGGCTAAACATTCAGTACTTC.

Many counts were recorded for this clonotype. The chain carries TRBV28 and TRBJ1-2; D remains ambiguous. This CDR3 is built from 16 residues. Trimming shortened V by 6 bases and J by 5 bases, and 22 bases separated the two germline ends. Looked up from germline, CDR1 is MDHEN and CDR2 is SYDVKM. In DNA form, the CDR3 reads TGTGCCAGCAGCGACCAATCGCTTAGAGGCGGGTATGGCTACACCTTC. Translating it yields CASSDQSLRGGYGYTF.

This clonotype was counted ten times or more. The rearrangement uses TRBV19 and TRBJ2-7; D may correspond to TRBD1 or TRBD2 (5 bases each). Germline V lookup: CDR1 LNHDA, CDR2 SQIVND (reference sequence). CDR3 length equals 11 residues. Between the trimmed V and J ends, which lost 5 bases and 7 bases, there was a span of 9 bases. CDR3 region: CASSPGTEQYF. The CDR3 DNA is TGTGCCAGTAGTCCCGGGACGGAGCAGTACTTC.

This clonotype appeared a few times. This chain links TRBV7-3 with TRBJ2-6, with D hard to call. CDR1 SGHTA and CDR2 FQGTGA come from the germline V gene. There are 17 residues in the CDR3. V lost 2 bases and J 0 bases, leaving 11 bases between the germline ends. The CDR3 sequence is CASSLGHTLSGANVLTF. As DNA, the CDR3 is TGTGCCAGCAGCTTAGGGCACACCCTCTCTGGGGCCAACGTCCTGACTTTC.

This clonotype appeared many times. The V call is TRBV3-1, the J call TRBJ2-2, with TRBD2 identical over 10 bases. Losses at the gene ends were 7 bases for V and 4 bases for J; bases not matched to a gene: 6. This CDR3 contains 15 residues. From germline, CDR1 is LGHDT and CDR2 YNNKEL (reference sequence). The CDR3 is CASTKSGGVTGELFF. DNA for the CDR3: TGTGCCAGCACCAAAAGCGGGGGGGTCACCGGGGAGCTGTTTTTT.